The 23 T cell receptor beta chains in this list originate from one sample, sequenced in a study of blood T cell repertoires in COVID-19. The protocol was immunoSEQ multiplex PCR, while the TCRdb copy is restricted to in-frame clones and leaves out a portion. The profile shows about 250,000 clones, 86% of them singletons. Sequencing was carried out using peripheral blood. The receptors originated from a woman in her thirties with active or convalescent COVID-19.

CDR3 residues: CASSLDRSNSPLHF. The CDR3 DNA sequence: TGCGCCAGCAGCTTGGACAGGAGCAATTCACCCCTCCACTTT. The V call is TRBV5-1, the J call TRBJ1-6; tentatively, D is TRBD1 (5 bases). CDR1 and CDR2 from the germline V gene are SGHRS and YFSETQ. The CDR3 is made up of 14 amino acids. V lost 0 bases and J lost 7, with 8 bases in between.

The rearrangement uses TRBV27 and TRBJ2-7; 11 bases are a match to TRBD1. This CDR3 is 16 amino acids long. The V and J ends lost 1 base and 3 bases, in that order; junction bases with no gene match: 5. Germline V CDR1 and CDR2: MNHEY, SMNVEV (reference sequence). In nucleotides, the CDR3 is TGTGCCAGCAGTTTATATTCCGGGACAGGGGGCTACGAGCAGTACTTC. Translation gives CASSLYSGTGGYEQYF.

The chain joins TRBV11-3 to TRBJ2-7; TRBD1 aligns across 11 bases. The germline V gene encodes CDR1 SGHNT and CDR2 YENEEA. This CDR3 has 15 residues. The J segment lost 5 bases and the V segment lost 1 base, leaving 4 bases of the junction unmatched. The CDR3 nucleotides read TGTGCCAGCAGCTTAGGTGGACAGGGGGCCCACGAGCAGTACTTC. Protein product: CASSLGGQGAHEQYF.

About this clone: Other DNA sequences within the sample encode an identical CDR3. The chain links TRBV2 to TRBJ1-1, with D maybe TRBD1 (5 bases). Germline V gene data show CDR1 as SNHLY and CDR2 as FYNNEI. The CDR3 extends over 12 amino acids. Trimming removed 5 bases at V and 3 bases at J, with 7 bases between. This CDR3 reads CASSLQDTEAFF. The CDR3 bases are TGTGCCAGCAGTCTACAGGACACTGAAGCTTTCTTT.

The rearrangement uses TRBV27 and TRBJ1-6, with TRBD1 as a possible D gene (6 bases). The CDR3 spans 15 residues. The V gene's germline CDR1 is MNHEY and CDR2 SMNVEV (reference sequence). Trimming stripped 3 bases from V and 7 bases from J, with 13 bases between. The CDR3 DNA reads as TGTGCCAGCAGTTTGGAACAGGGAATGAATTCACCCCTCCACTTT. Protein: CASSLEQGMNSPLHF.

This chain links TRBV7-8 with TRBJ2-2; 7 bases match TRBD1. The germline V gene has CDR1 SGHVS and CDR2 FQNEAQ. The junction had 21 bases not matched to a gene; V was cut back by 5 bases and J by 0 bases. The CDR3 is 21 residues long. CDR3 nucleotides: TGTGCCAGCAGCAAGTTAATTACCTTGACAGGGCCCACCGCGAACACCGGGGAGCTGTTTTTT. Translation gives CASSKLITLTGPTANTGELFF.

The genes are TRBV7-2 and TRBJ1-4; 8 bases are shared with TRBD1. J gave up 2 bases and V 4 bases, and 3 bases lay outside the gene matches. CDR1 and CDR2 from the germline V gene are SGHTA and FQGNSA. The CDR3 runs to 15 residues. DNA for the CDR3: TGTGCCAGCAGCTCCAGGGGGCACACTAATGAAAAACTGTTTTTT. It specifies CASSSRGHTNEKLFF.

This clone was detected once. The chain recombines TRBV30 with TRBJ1-2, with 8 bases aligning to TRBD1. The germline V gene has CDR1 GTSNPN and CDR2 SVGIG (reference sequence). V shed 5 bases and J 8 bases; nucleotides not matched to a gene: 13. This CDR3 contains 14 residues. The CDR3 reads CAWSYRRGQGGYTF. For the CDR3, the DNA is TGTGCCTGGTCTTACCGCAGGGGGCAGGGGGGCTACACCTTC. Full variable domain (missing parts from reference TRBV30 and TRBJ1-2): SQTIHQWPATLVQPVGSPLSLECTVEGTSNPNLYWYRQAAGRGLQLLFYSVGIGQISSEVPQNLSASRPQDRQFILSSKKLLLSDSGFYLCAWSYRRGQGGYTFGSGTRLTVV.

The chain recombines TRBV9 with TRBJ2-5; 8 nucleotides line up with TRBD1. The V segment lost 4 bases and the J segment 4 bases; nucleotides outside the gene matches: 6. This CDR3 region has 14 residues. Germline V gives CDR1 SGDLS, CDR2 YYNGEE. In DNA form, the CDR3 reads TGTGCCAGCAGCAAAGAGACAGGGGCAGAGACCCAGTACTTC. Its protein product is CASSKETGAETQYF.

The chain recombines TRBV6-1 with TRBJ2-3; possible D gene TRBD1, 7 bases. This CDR3 spans 15 amino acids. Trimming left V 3 bases short and J 1 base short, with 11 bases between. The germline V gene has CDR1 MNHNS and CDR2 SASEGT. The CDR3 coding sequence is TGTGCCAGCAGTGACAGGGGGGTTCGCACAGATACGCAGTATTTT. This gives the protein CASSDRGVRTDTQYF.

The J gene is TRBJ2-1, the V gene TRBV7-9; 8 bases line up with TRBD2. Trimming at V came to 4 bases and at J to 3 bases, leaving 2 bases not matched to a gene. Germline CDR1 is SEHNR and CDR2 is FQNEAQ (reference sequence). This CDR3 has 14 residues. The CDR3 DNA sequence: TGTGCCAGCAGCTCGGGACTAGACTACAATGAGCAGTTCTTC. Translated: CASSSGLDYNEQFF.

Concerning this clone itself: The sample carries other DNA sequences with the same CDR3. The CDR3 spells CATRDGGGGSGANVLTF. The CDR3 DNA is TGCGCCACCCGGGATGGGGGGGGAGGCTCTGGGGCCAACGTCCTGACTTTC. The J gene is TRBJ2-6, the V gene TRBV10-2, with TRBD2 matching 7 bases. V dropped 10 bases and J dropped 0; count of bases not matched to a gene: 12. The CDR3 runs 17 residues. Per the germline V gene, CDR1 is WSHSY and CDR2 is SAAADI.

The V call is TRBV6-5, the J call TRBJ2-2; 7 nucleotides agree with TRBD1. The V segment lost 8 bases and the J segment 0 bases; nucleotides outside the gene matches: 3. Germline V lookup: CDR1 MNHEY, CDR2 SVGAGI. The CDR3 length is 14 residues. CDR3 residues: CASRQGSNTGELFF. The DNA of the CDR3 is TGTGCCAGCCGACAGGGTTCGAACACCGGGGAGCTGTTTTTT.

The gene calls are TRBV5-6 and TRBJ2-7; TRBD2 aligns across 12 bases. The germline CDR1 and CDR2 sequences are SGHDT and YYEEEE. V trimming: 4 bases; J trimming: 2 bases; junction bases outside the gene matches: 7. The CDR3 length is 16 residues. CDR3 coding DNA: TGTGCCAGCAGCCTACCGGGACTAGCGGGTACCTACGAGCAGTACTTC. Amino acids: CASSLPGLAGTYEQYF.

This clone showed up just a few times. The chain links TRBV4-1 to TRBJ1-3; TRBD1 aligns across 7 bases. This CDR3 has 15 residues. CDR1 and CDR2 from the germline V gene are MGHRA and YSYEKL. With 3 bases clipped from V and 2 bases from J, the junction kept 4 bases outside the gene matches. The CDR3 nucleotides read TGCGCCAGCAGCCAGTTAACAGGGGCTGGAAACACCATATATTTT. Residues: CASSQLTGAGNTIYF.

The rearrangement uses TRBV5-6 and TRBJ2-7, with 9 bases aligning to TRBD1. Trimming cost V 3 bases and J 6 bases; bases outside gene matches: 7. Germline V CDR1 and CDR2: SGHDT, YYEEEE. The CDR3 is made up of 14 amino acids. The CDR3 sequence: CASSSTGTGIEQYF. CDR3 DNA: TGTGCCAGCAGCTCAACCGGGACAGGGATCGAGCAGTACTTC.

This clone showed up just once. J is TRBJ1-5 and V is TRBV4-3, with D possibly being TRBD1 (6 bases). This CDR3 comprises 13 residues. The germline V gene has CDR1 LGHNA and CDR2 YSLEER. The germline V and J ends were trimmed by 4 bases and 5 bases, with 9 bases remaining between them. CDR3 protein: CASSLDRYQPQHF. The CDR3 nucleotides are TGCGCCAGCAGCCTAGACAGGTATCAGCCCCAGCATTTT.

The chain links TRBV28 to TRBJ2-2, with 10 bases lining up with TRBD1. The CDR3 has 16 amino acids. Germline assignment: CDR1 MDHEN and CDR2 SYDVKM. V shed 5 bases, J shed 6 bases, and the junction held 9 bases outside the gene matches. The CDR3 spells CASSPRRTGGAGELFF. Here the CDR3 DNA reads TGTGCCAGCAGTCCTCGACGGACAGGGGGGGCCGGGGAGCTGTTTTTT. The full variable domain, in which reference TRBV28 and TRBJ2-2 provide the parts outside the CDR3, is DVKVTQSSRYLVKRTGEKVFLECVQDMDHENMFWYRQDPGLGLRLIYFSYDVKMKEKGDIPEGYSVSREKKERFSLILESASTNQTSMYLCASSPRRTGGAGELFFGEGSRLTVL.

This chain connects TRBV5-6 to TRBJ1-2, with unresolved D. The CDR3 runs 13 residues. Germline assignment: CDR1 SGHDT and CDR2 YYEEEE. The V end lost 5 bases, the J end lost 8 bases, and 16 bases lay between the germline ends. CDR3 residues: CASSPRAGGGYTF. The CDR3 DNA sequence: TGTGCCAGCAGTCCTCGGGCCGGAGGGGGCTACACCTTC.

This chain links TRBV19 with TRBJ1-2, with 9 positions matching TRBD1. The length of the CDR3 is 14 residues. Germline CDR1 LNHDA, CDR2 SQIVND (reference sequence). J lost 6 bases, V lost 4 bases, and 6 bases had no gene match. In DNA form, the CDR3 reads TGTGCCAGTAGTAGGGGGACAGGGATAGATGGCTACACCTTC. It is translated as CASSRGTGIDGYTF.

The chain is built from TRBV12-5 and TRBJ1-2; D gene unclear. Trimming took 5 bases from V and 7 from J, leaving 20 bases between them. Germline V gene lookup returns CDR1 LGHNT and CDR2 FRNRAP. This CDR3 has 15 amino acids. CDR3 in amino acids: CASGSGYSGGGGYTF. The CDR3 region has the DNA TGTGCTAGTGGTAGTGGCTATAGTGGAGGAGGTGGCTACACCTTC.

The V call is TRBV5-1, the J call TRBJ2-5, with D possibly TRBD1 on 7 matching bases. V lost 0 bases, J lost 1 base, and 10 bases lay in between. The CDR3 has 15 residues. Germline assignment: CDR1 SGHRS and CDR2 YFSETQ. The CDR3 loop is CASSLGRGAQETQYF. The CDR3 DNA follows: TGCGCCAGCAGCTTGGGCAGGGGGGCCCAAGAGACCCAGTACTTC. The whole variable domain, remainder taken from reference TRBV5-1 and TRBJ2-5, is KAGVTQTPRYLIKTRGQQVTLSCSPISGHRSVSWYQQTPGQGLQFLFEYFSETQRNKGNFPGRFSGRQFSNSRSEMNVSTLELGDSALYLCASSLGRGAQETQYFGPGTRLLVL.

In its sample, this clone was seen a few times. CDR3 sequence: CASSLVPASSYNSPLHF. DNA of the CDR3: TGCGCCAGCAGCTTGGTTCCAGCTAGCTCCTATAATTCACCCCTCCACTTT. This chain connects TRBV5-1 to TRBJ1-6; D is unclear. With 0 bases removed from V and 0 bases from J, the gap between germline ends came to 10 bases. Germline V gives CDR1 SGHRS, CDR2 YFSETQ. The CDR3 totals 17 residues.